This TCR beta chain was captured by sequencing in a study of T cell repertoires in ileal Crohn's disease. Assay: immunoSEQ multiplex PCR; the TCRdb copy retains only in-frame clones and omits some. The sample has some 16,000 clones, around 90% seen once. Stated time point: inflamed ileum from the surgical specimen. Germline CDR1 is SGHRS and CDR2 is YFSETQ. The CDR3 sequence is 14 residues long. Deletions cut 1 base from V and 2 bases from J, with 10 bases between. The TCR sequence derives from an adult with Crohn's disease. The specimen was ileal tissue. This chain uses TRBV5-1 with TRBJ2-7, with a weak D call TRBD1 (6 bases). The CDR3 DNA follows: TGCGCCAGCAGCTTGACCAGGGGAGCCTACGAGCAGTACTTC. Protein sequence: CASSLTRGAYEQYF.